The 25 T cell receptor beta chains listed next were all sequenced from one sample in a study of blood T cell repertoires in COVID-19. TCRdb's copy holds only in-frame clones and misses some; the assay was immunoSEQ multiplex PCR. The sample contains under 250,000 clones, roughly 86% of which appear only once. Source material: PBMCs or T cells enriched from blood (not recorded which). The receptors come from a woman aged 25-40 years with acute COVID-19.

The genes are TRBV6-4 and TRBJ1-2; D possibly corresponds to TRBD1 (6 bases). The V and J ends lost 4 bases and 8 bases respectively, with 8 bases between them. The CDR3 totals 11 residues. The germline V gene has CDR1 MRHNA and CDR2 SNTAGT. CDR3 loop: CASSAGGGYTF. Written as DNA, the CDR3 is TGTGCCAGCAGTGCGGGGGGCGGCTACACCTTC.

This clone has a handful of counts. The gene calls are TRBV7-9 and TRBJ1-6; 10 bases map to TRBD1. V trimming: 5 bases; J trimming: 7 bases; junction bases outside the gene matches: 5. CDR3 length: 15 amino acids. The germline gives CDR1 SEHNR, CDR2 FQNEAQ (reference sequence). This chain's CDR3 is CASSIGTGENSPLHF. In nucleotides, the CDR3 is TGTGCCAGCAGCATAGGGACAGGGGAGAATTCACCCCTCCACTTT.

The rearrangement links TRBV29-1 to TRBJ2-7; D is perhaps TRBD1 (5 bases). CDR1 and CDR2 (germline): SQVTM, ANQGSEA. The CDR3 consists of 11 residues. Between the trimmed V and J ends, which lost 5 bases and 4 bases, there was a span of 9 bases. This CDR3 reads CSVLTDYEQYF. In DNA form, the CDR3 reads TGCAGCGTTCTGACAGATTACGAGCAGTACTTC.

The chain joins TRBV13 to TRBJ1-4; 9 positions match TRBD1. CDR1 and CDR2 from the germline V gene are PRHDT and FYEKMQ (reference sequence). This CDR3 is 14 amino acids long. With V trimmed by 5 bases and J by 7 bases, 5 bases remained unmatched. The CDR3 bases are TGTGCCAGCAGCAGGGACAGGGCAAGTGAAAAACTGTTTTTT. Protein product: CASSRDRASEKLFF.

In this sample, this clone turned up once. The CDR3 spells CASSELTVTGWAFF. CDR3 in DNA: TGTGCCAGCAGTGAATTAACCGTGACAGGCTGGGCTTTCTTT. V is TRBV6-1 and J is TRBJ1-1, with a possible D match to TRBD1 (6 bases). CDR1 is MNHNS, CDR2 SASEGT, per germline. This CDR3 has 14 residues. The V end lost 2 bases, the J end lost 11 bases, and 18 bases lay between the germline ends.

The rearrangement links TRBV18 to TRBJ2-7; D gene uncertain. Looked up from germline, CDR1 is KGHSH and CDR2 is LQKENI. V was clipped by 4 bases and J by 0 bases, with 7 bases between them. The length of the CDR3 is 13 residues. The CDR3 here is CASSRVSSYEQYF. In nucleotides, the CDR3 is TGTGCCAGCTCACGCGTAAGCTCCTACGAGCAGTACTTC.

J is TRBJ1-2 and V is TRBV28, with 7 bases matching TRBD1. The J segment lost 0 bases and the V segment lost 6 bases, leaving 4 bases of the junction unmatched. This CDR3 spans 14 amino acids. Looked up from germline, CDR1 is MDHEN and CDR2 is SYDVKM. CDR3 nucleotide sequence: TGTGCCAGCAGGCCACAGGGGTCTAACTATGGCTACACCTTC. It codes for CASRPQGSNYGYTF.

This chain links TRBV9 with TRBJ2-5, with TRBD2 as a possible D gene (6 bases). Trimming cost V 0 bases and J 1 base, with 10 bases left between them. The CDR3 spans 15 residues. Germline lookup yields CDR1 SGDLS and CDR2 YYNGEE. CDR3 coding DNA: TGTGCCAGCAGCGTAGCGGTGGGGGGCCAAGAGACCCAGTACTTC. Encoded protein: CASSVAVGGQETQYF.

The DNA for the CDR3 is TGTGCCAGTAGTCCCCCTTCCCACAGCTTCACAGATACGCAGTATTTT. It specifies CASSPPSHSFTDTQYF. The chain uses TRBV19 and TRBJ2-3; the D is unclear. Per germline, CDR1 LNHDA and CDR2 SQIVND (reference sequence). V lost 5 bases, J lost 2 bases, and 17 bases lay in between. This CDR3 is built from 16 residues.

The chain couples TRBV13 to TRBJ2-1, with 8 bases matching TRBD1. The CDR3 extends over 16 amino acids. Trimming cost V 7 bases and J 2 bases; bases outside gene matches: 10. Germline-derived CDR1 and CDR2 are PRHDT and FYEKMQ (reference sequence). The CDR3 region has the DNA TGTGCCAGCAACCAACCCCAGGGGGCCGCCTACAATGAGCAGTTCTTC. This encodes CASNQPQGAAYNEQFF. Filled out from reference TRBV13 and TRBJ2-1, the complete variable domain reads AAGVIQSPRHLIKEKRETATLKCYPIPRHDTVYWYQQGPGQDPQFLISFYEKMQSDKGSIPDRFSAQQFSDYHSELNMSSLELGDSALYFCASNQPQGAAYNEQFFGPGTRLTVL.

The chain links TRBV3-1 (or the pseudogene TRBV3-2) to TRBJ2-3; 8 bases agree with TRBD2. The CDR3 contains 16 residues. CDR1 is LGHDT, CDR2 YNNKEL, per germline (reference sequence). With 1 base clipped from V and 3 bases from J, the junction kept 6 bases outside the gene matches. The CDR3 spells CASSQVNSGATDTQYF. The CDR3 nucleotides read TGTGCCAGCAGCCAAGTAAATAGCGGGGCAACAGATACGCAGTATTTT.

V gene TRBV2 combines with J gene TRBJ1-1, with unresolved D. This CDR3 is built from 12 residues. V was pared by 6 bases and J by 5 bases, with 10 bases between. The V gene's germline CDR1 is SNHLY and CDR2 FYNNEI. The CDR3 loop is CASRPGTTEAFF. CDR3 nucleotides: TGTGCCAGCAGGCCGGGAACAACTGAAGCTTTCTTT.

The CDR3: CASSVGTTKGELFF. The CDR3 DNA sequence: TGTGCCAGCAGCGTAGGGACAACTAAAGGGGAACTGTTTTTT. The V gene is TRBV28, the J gene TRBJ1-4, with TRBD1 as a possible D gene (6 bases). The CDR3 covers 14 residues. Between the trimmed V and J ends, which lost 6 bases and 12 bases, there was a span of 20 bases. Germline V gene sequence: CDR1 MDHEN, CDR2 SYDVKM.

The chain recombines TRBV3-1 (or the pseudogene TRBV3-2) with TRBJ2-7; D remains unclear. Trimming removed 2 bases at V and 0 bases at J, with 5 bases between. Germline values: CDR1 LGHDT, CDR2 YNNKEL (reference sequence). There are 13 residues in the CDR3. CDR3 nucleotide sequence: TGTGCCAGCAGCCAAAACTCCTCCTACGAGCAGTACTTC. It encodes CASSQNSSYEQYF.

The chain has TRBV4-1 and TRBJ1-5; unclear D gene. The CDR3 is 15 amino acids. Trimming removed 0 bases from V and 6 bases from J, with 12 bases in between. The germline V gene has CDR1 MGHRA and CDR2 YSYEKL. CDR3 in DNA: TGCGCCAGCAGCCAAGATAGAGAGGGTCGTCAGCCCCAGCATTTT. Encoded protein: CASSQDREGRQPQHF.

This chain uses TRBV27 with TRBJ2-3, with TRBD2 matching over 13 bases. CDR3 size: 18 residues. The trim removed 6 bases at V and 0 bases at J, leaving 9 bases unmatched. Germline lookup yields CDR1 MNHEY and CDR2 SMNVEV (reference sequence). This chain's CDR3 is CASSRFPGLAGSTDTQYF. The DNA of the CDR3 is TGTGCCAGCAGCAGATTTCCGGGACTAGCGGGGAGCACAGATACGCAGTATTTT.

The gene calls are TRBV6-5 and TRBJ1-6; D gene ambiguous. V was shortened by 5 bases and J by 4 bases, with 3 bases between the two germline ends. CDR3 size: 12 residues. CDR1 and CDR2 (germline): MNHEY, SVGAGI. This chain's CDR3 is CASSPYNSPLHF. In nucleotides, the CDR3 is TGTGCCAGCAGTCCGTATAATTCACCCCTCCACTTT.

The CDR3 bases are TGTGCCAGCAAACAGGGATGGGGCACAGATACGCAGTATTTT. It codes for CASKQGWGTDTQYF. The chain recombines TRBV6-5 with TRBJ2-3, with D perhaps matching TRBD1 (6 bases). Germline CDR1 is MNHEY and CDR2 is SVGAGI. The V and J ends lost 7 bases and 1 base respectively, with 12 bases between them. The CDR3 has 14 amino acids.

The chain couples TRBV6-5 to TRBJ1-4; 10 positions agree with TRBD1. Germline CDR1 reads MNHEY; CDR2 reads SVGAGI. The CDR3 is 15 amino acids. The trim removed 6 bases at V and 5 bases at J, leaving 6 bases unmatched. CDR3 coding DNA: TGTGCCAGCAGATGGGTGGGACAGGGGAATGAAAAACTGTTTTTT. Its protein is CASRWVGQGNEKLFF.

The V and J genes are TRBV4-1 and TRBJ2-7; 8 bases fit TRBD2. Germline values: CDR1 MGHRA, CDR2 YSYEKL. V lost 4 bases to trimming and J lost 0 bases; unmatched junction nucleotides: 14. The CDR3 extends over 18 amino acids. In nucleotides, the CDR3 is TGCGCCAGCAGCCCTCAATATGGCGGGGGGCACAGCTCCTACGAGCAGTACTTC. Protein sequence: CASSPQYGGGHSSYEQYF.

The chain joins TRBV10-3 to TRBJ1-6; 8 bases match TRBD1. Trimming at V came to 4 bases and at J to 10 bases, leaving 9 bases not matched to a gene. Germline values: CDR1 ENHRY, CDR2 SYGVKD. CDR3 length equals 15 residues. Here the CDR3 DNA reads TGTGCCATCAGTGGGAGGGGACAGGAGGAATCACCCCTCCACTTT. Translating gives CAISGRGQEESPLHF.

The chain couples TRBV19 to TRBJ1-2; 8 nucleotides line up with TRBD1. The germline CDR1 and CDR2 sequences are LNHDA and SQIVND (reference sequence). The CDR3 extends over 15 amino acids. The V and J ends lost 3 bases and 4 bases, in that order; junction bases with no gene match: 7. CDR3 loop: CASSIGPDRAYGYTF. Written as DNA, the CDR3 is TGTGCCAGTAGTATTGGGCCGGACAGGGCCTATGGCTACACCTTC.

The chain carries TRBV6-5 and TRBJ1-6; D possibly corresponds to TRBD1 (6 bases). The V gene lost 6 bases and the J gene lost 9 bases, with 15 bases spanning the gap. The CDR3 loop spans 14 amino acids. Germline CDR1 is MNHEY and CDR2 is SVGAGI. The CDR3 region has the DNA TGTGCCAGCAGCCCCGATGGGGGCGGTTCACCCCTCCACTTT. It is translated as CASSPDGGGSPLHF.

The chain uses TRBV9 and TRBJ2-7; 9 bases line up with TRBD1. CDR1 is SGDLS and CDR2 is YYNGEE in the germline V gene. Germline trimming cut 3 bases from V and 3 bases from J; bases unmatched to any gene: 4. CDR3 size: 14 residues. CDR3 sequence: CASSAGTGNYEQYF. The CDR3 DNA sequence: TGTGCCAGCAGCGCCGGGACAGGGAACTACGAGCAGTACTTC.

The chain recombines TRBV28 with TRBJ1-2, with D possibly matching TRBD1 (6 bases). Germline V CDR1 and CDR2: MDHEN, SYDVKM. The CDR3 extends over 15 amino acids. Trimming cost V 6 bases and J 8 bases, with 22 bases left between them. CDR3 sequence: CASRSARQALGGYTF. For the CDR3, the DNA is TGTGCCAGCAGGTCGGCTCGACAGGCCCTAGGGGGCTACACCTTC.